Listed below are T cell receptor beta chains from one sample, sequenced in a study of T cells in Graves' hyperthyroidism and ophthalmopathy. TCRdb passed the multiplex PCR reads through MiXCR, listing each CDR3 protein once. The sample yields about 350,000 distinct CDR3 sequences, 12% to 15% seen once. Sequencing input: blood. These TCRs come from a woman between 35 and 50 years old with Graves' ophthalmopathy. The CDR3 runs from the conserved cysteine through the conserved F or W. The order of the fields is D gene, V gene, clone size, J gene, CDR3 protein, CDR3 DNA. D genes are given only for firm matches. The size field is filled for only some rows; it gives once, few, many or a size class.

D: .
V: TRBV2
size: many
J: TRBJ2-1
CDR3: CASRIRNEQFF
DNA: TGTGCCAGCAGGATACGTAATGAGCAGTTCTTC

D: TRBD2
V: TRBV24-1
size: few
J: TRBJ2-1
CDR3: CATSDFSLAGDNEQFF
DNA: TGTGCCACCAGTGATTTTAGCCTAGCGGGGGATAATGAGCAGTTCTTC

D: .
V: TRBV28
size: many
J: TRBJ1-4
CDR3: CASTPPDGGREKLFF
DNA: TGTGCCAGCACCCCACCCGACGGGGGGAGGGAAAAACTGTTTTTT

D: .
V: TRBV5-1
size: .
J: TRBJ1-2
CDR3: CASSLESQGVGVSGYTF
DNA: TGCGCCAGCAGCTTGGAATCCCAGGGTGTTGGGGTGAGCGGCTACACCTTC

D: .
V: TRBV4-1
size: .
J: TRBJ1-5
CDR3: CASSRGRNQPQHF
DNA: TGCGCCAGCAGCCGGGGGCGCAATCAGCCCCAGCATTTT

D: .
V: TRBV29-1
size: few
J: TRBJ2-1
CDR3: CSVEGGVYNEQFF
DNA: TGCAGCGTTGAAGGCGGGGTATACAATGAGCAGTTCTTC

D: TRBD1
V: TRBV6-1
size: many
J: TRBJ1-2
CDR3: CASSEPGQDLLLYGYTF
DNA: TGTGCCAGCAGTGAACCGGGACAGGACCTACTCCTCTATGGCTACACCTTC

D: .
V: TRBV11-2
size: many
J: TRBJ1-4
CDR3: CASSLGGTTTEKLFF
DNA: TGTGCCAGCAGCTTAGGTGGGACAACAACGGAAAAACTGTTTTTT

D: TRBD1
V: TRBV2
size: many
J: TRBJ1-4
CDR3: CASRDRGPSEKLFF
DNA: TGTGCCAGCAGAGACAGGGGGCCGAGTGAAAAACTGTTTTTT

D: .
V: TRBV28
size: once
J: TRBJ1-5
CDR3: CASSLAHPQHF
DNA: TGTGCCAGCAGTTTGGCCCATCCCCAGCATTTT

D: .
V: TRBV6-1
size: many
J: TRBJ2-3
CDR3: CASRGQALSTDTQYF
DNA: TGTGCCAGCAGGGGACAAGCTCTAAGCACAGATACGCAGTATTTT

D: .
V: TRBV29-1
size: .
J: TRBJ1-1
CDR3: CSVEVQVATEAFF
DNA: TGCAGCGTTGAAGTTCAAGTGGCCACTGAAGCTTTCTTT

D: .
V: TRBV14
size: .
J: TRBJ2-7
CDR3: CASSPDFFYEQYF
DNA: TGTGCCAGCAGCCCGGACTTCTTTTACGAGCAGTACTTC

D: .
V: TRBV6-1
size: .
J: TRBJ1-1
CDR3: CASSELSFFTVDAEAFF
DNA: TGTGCCAGCAGTGAATTGAGTTTTTTTACGGTGGACGCTGAAGCTTTCTTT

D: .
V: TRBV11-2
size: many
J: TRBJ2-3
CDR3: CASSFWGRDDSYTQYF
DNA: TGTGCCAGCAGCTTTTGGGGCCGGGACGACTCATATACGCAGTATTTT

D: .
V: TRBV7-2
size: many
J: TRBJ1-4
CDR3: CASSLAGYTNEKLFF
DNA: TGTGCCAGCAGCTTAGCGGGATACACTAATGAAAAACTGTTTTTT

D: .
V: TRBV11-2
size: many
J: TRBJ2-7
CDR3: CASSLVLKAYEQYF
DNA: TGTGCCAGCAGCTTAGTACTAAAGGCCTACGAGCAGTACTTC

D: TRBD1
V: TRBV12-3/TRBV12-4
size: .
J: TRBJ1-1
CDR3: CASKTTGGSKTEAFF
DNA: TGTGCCAGCAAGACAACAGGGGGCTCAAAAACTGAAGCTTTCTTT

D: .
V: TRBV7-7
size: many
J: TRBJ2-1
CDR3: CASSPLPGTVTYNEQFF
DNA: TGTGCTAGCAGCCCCCTCCCCGGTACAGTAACCTACAATGAGCAGTTCTTC

D: TRBD2
V: TRBV10-2
size: many
J: TRBJ2-5
CDR3: CASSVSPSGRGETQYF
DNA: TGCGCCAGCAGTGTCTCCCCTAGCGGGAGGGGAGAGACCCAGTACTTC

D: TRBD2
V: TRBV12-3/TRBV12-4
size: many
J: TRBJ2-3
CDR3: CASSFTGGSTDTQYF
DNA: TGTGCCAGCTCATTCACGGGGGGTTCGACAGATACGCAGTATTTT

D: .
V: TRBV5-8
size: many
J: TRBJ1-5
CDR3: CASSHLTGNSNQPQHF
DNA: TGTGCCAGCAGCCACCTAACAGGGAATAGCAATCAGCCCCAGCATTTT

D: .
V: TRBV29-1
size: many
J: TRBJ2-7
CDR3: CSVGGVYEQYF
DNA: TGCAGCGTTGGAGGGGTGTACGAGCAGTACTTC

D: .
V: TRBV4-2
size: .
J: TRBJ2-3
CDR3: CASSQDTSLAGLPQYF
DNA: TGTGCCAGCAGCCAAGATACCTCTTTGGCAGGCCTCCCACAGTATTTT

D: .
V: TRBV12-5
size: .
J: TRBJ2-3
CDR3: CASGQGRGGDTQYF
DNA: TGTGCTAGTGGTCAGGGTAGAGGTGGGGATACGCAGTATTTT

D: .
V: TRBV20-1
size: many
J: TRBJ1-2
CDR3: CSARVRTSGPYGYTF
DNA: TGCAGTGCTAGAGTTCGAACCTCGGGGCCATATGGCTACACCTTC

D: .
V: TRBV20-1
size: few
J: TRBJ1-6
CDR3: CSARGQVGHSPLHF
DNA: TGCAGTGCTAGAGGACAGGTCGGTCACTCACCCCTCCACTTT

D: .
V: TRBV28
size: many
J: TRBJ2-2
CDR3: CASSLSGSSGELFF
DNA: TGTGCCAGCAGTTTGTCCGGGAGCTCCGGGGAGCTGTTTTTT

D: .
V: TRBV6-1
size: few
J: TRBJ2-2
CDR3: CASRGISNTGELFF
DNA: TGTGCCAGCAGGGGGATCTCGAACACCGGGGAGCTGTTTTTT

D: TRBD2
V: TRBV10-3
size: .
J: TRBJ2-7
CDR3: CAISLGLAGAYEQYF
DNA: TGTGCCATCAGCCTAGGACTAGCGGGAGCGTACGAGCAGTACTTC